This T cell receptor (beta chain) was captured in a study of memory CD4+ T cells and cytomegalovirus serostatus. Study findings and constraints: CMV serostatus prediction reached median AUC approximately 0.95, or 0.91 with US-trained model.

The sort gate was single viable CD3+CD4+CD8-CD45RO+ cells for memory CD4+ T cells. As to this clone: No antigen is known for it. One junction end does not reproduce the germline sequence, and a read error may be involved.

As processed by the authors: After removing out-of-frame reads, 2 million to 2.5 million distinct TCRbeta sequences remained. Profiling relied on immunoSEQ multiplex PCR, and the TCRdb table lists in-frame clones only, not all of them. V and J calls plus clone size are reproduced from that table; the DNA served to infer D and trimming. The data hold around 40,000 clones, with 75% to 80% observed a single time. CDR3 length: 16 amino acids. The germline V gene encodes CDR1 SGHTS and CDR2 YDEGEE. The source is an adult in good health and CMV-seronegative. Sample: memory CD4+ T cells from blood. The rearrangement uses TRBV5-8 and TRBJ2-7, with D possibly being TRBD1 (5 bases). The CDR3 DNA reads as TGCGCCAGCAGACCCACCTCAGACAGCCCTCCCTACGAGCAGTGCTTC. Translating it yields CASRPTSDSPPYEQCF.